The 31 T cell receptor beta chains in this list originate from one sample, sequenced in a study of T cell repertoires in cytomegalovirus infection. TCRdb re-called the reads with MiXCR, one entry per CDR3 protein. In the table there are approximately 500,000 distinct CDR3 sequences, roughly 34% of which are singletons. Their antigens are not known. The sample in question was cultured PBMCs, obtained from culture after CMV antigen stimulation. The source of these receptors is a human donor in good health (CMV status not recorded). Some clones in this sample may be carry-over from other donors' samples.

The chain couples TRBV7-2 to TRBJ1-1; D is unresolved. CDR1 and CDR2 from the germline V gene are SGHTA and FQGNSA. The V and J ends lost 0 bases and 1 base respectively, with 6 bases between them. The CDR3 is 14 residues long. This CDR3 is CASSLASRNTEAFF. Written as DNA, the CDR3 is TGTGCCAGCAGCTTAGCGTCCAGGAACACTGAAGCTTTCTTT.

The V call is TRBV28, the J call TRBJ2-7; D unresolved. The CDR3 sequence is 11 residues long. From germline, CDR1 is MDHEN and CDR2 SYDVKM. The V and J ends lost 4 bases and 4 bases respectively, with 5 bases between them. CDR3: CASSSEYEQYF. CDR3 in DNA: TGTGCCAGCAGTTCGGAGTACGAGCAGTACTTC.

V is TRBV7-8 and J is TRBJ1-4; D perhaps matches TRBD1 (5 bases). The CDR3 is 15 residues long. Germline values: CDR1 SGHVS, CDR2 FQNEAQ. The V end was cut by 5 bases, the J end by 0 bases, with 10 bases between. The CDR3 region has the DNA TGTGCCAGCAGCCCCCAGACAGCAACTAATGAAAAACTGTTTTTT. Translating it yields CASSPQTATNEKLFF.

The chain couples TRBV7-9 to TRBJ2-2; D is undetermined. The CDR3 covers 14 residues. With 11 bases removed from V and 1 base from J, the gap between germline ends came to 14 bases. CDR1 is SEHNR, CDR2 FQNEAQ, per germline (reference sequence). Here the CDR3 DNA reads TGTGCCGGCGACCGGTGGAAGAACACCGGGGAGCTGTTTTTT. It yields the protein CAGDRWKNTGELFF. Variable domain in full (rest from reference TRBV7-9 and TRBJ2-2): DTGVSQNPRHKITKRGQNVTFRCDPISEHNRLYWYRQTLGQGPEFLTYFQNEAQLEKSRLLSDRFSAERPKGSFSTLEIQRTEQGDSAMYLCAGDRWKNTGELFFGEGSRLTVL.

The rearrangement links TRBV20-1 to TRBJ2-1; 8 nucleotides match TRBD1. The germline V gene has CDR1 DFQATT and CDR2 SNEGSKA (reference sequence). The CDR3 is 14 residues long. V lost 3 bases and J lost 5; bases outside the gene matches: 6. The CDR3, as DNA: TGCAGTGCTAGCACCGGGACAGGACACAATGAGCAGTTCTTC. Translating gives CSASTGTGHNEQFF.

This sequence joins TRBV7-2 and TRBJ2-5, with 8 bases aligning to TRBD1. The CDR3 has 15 amino acids. The J segment lost 3 bases and the V segment lost 6 bases, leaving 9 bases of the junction unmatched. Germline V gene sequence: CDR1 SGHTA, CDR2 FQGNSA. CDR3 in DNA: TGTGCCAGCAGTCCCCGGACAGGGACAAAAGAGACCCAGTACTTC. Translating it yields CASSPRTGTKETQYF.

This clonotype was detected a few times. The V gene is TRBV2, the J gene TRBJ2-7; a weak D match, TRBD2 (6 bases). The CDR3 has 15 amino acids. V was trimmed by 4 bases and J by 7 bases, leaving 20 bases between them. From germline, CDR1 is SNHLY and CDR2 FYNNEI. The CDR3 is CASSASGSPSGEQYF. The CDR3 DNA reads as TGTGCCAGCAGTGCCAGCGGGTCCCCCTCGGGTGAGCAGTACTTC.

This clonotype was counted between two and nine times. This sequence joins TRBV7-3 and TRBJ2-1, with D perhaps matching TRBD1 or TRBD2 (5 bases each). This CDR3 has 13 residues. Germline loops: CDR1 SGHTA, CDR2 FQGTGA. V was trimmed by 1 base and J by 9 bases, leaving 10 bases between them. In DNA form, the CDR3 reads TGTGCCAGCAGCTTAAGACGGGACGGTGAGCAGTTCTTC. Translation: CASSLRRDGEQFF. The whole variable domain, remainder taken from reference TRBV7-3 and TRBJ2-1, is GAGVSQTPSNKVTEKGKYVELRCDPISGHTALYWYRQSLGQGPEFLIYFQGTGAADDSGLPNDRFFAVRPEGSVSTLKIQRTERGDSAVYLCASSLRRDGEQFFGPGTRLTVL.

The gene calls are TRBV19 and TRBJ1-4; D is perhaps TRBD1 (5 bases). The V end was cut by 6 bases, the J end by 7 bases, with 15 bases between. Germline CDR1 and CDR2: LNHDA and SQIVND (reference sequence). CDR3 length: 14 amino acids. CDR3 region: CASRGGQGSEKLFF. The DNA of the CDR3 is TGTGCCAGTAGGGGGGGTCAGGGTAGTGAAAAACTGTTTTTT. The variable domain in full, completed from reference TRBV19 and TRBJ1-4, reads DGGITQSPKYLFRKEGQNVTLSCEQNLNHDAMYWYRQDPGQGLRLIYYSQIVNDFQKGDIAEGYSVSREKKESFPLTVTSAQKNPTAFYLCASRGGQGSEKLFFGSGTQLSVL.

The table lists this clonotype with a few counts. The V call is TRBV6-5, the J call TRBJ2-4; TRBD2 matches 13 bases. This CDR3 region has 16 residues. Germline V lookup: CDR1 MNHEY, CDR2 SVGAGI. With V trimmed by 0 bases and J by 5 bases, 1 base remained unmatched. The CDR3 coding sequence is TGTGCCAGCAGTTACTCCGGACTAGCGGGAGAAAACATTCAGTACTTC. Translating it yields CASSYSGLAGENIQYF.

A note on this clonotype: A much larger clone sits a single nucleotide away, making a read error possible. The rearrangement uses TRBV25-1 and TRBJ2-1; D may match TRBD1 or TRBD2 (5 bases each). Germline V lookup: CDR1 MGHDK, CDR2 SYGVNS. This CDR3 region has 13 residues. The CDR3 DNA follows: TGTGCCAGTAGCGCTTCCAGGGCAAATGAGCAGATCTTC. This sequence encodes CASSASRANEQIF.

This clonotype was detected a few times. The genes are TRBV12-3 or TRBV12-4 and TRBJ2-1; 8 bases are shared with TRBD2. The J segment lost 4 bases and the V segment lost 6 bases, leaving 8 bases of the junction unmatched. This CDR3 is built from 15 residues. In nucleotides, the CDR3 is TGTGCCAGCAGCCCCGGGGTAGCGGGGTACAATGAGCAGTTCTTC. Translation: CASSPGVAGYNEQFF.

The chain combines TRBV10-3 with TRBJ1-1; D possibly corresponds to TRBD1 (6 bases). The V end lost 7 bases, the J end lost 4 bases, and 19 bases lay between the germline ends. Germline loops: CDR1 ENHRY, CDR2 SYGVKD. The CDR3 is 15 amino acids. The DNA of the CDR3 is TGTGCCATCACCCGAGTGAGACAGGAGAGCACTGAAGCTTTCTTT. The encoded protein is CAITRVRQESTEAFF.

The J gene is TRBJ1-2, the V gene TRBV6-1; TRBD1 is a possible D gene (5 bases). CDR1 and CDR2 from the germline V gene are MNHNS and SASEGT. V lost 4 bases, J lost 8 bases, and 14 bases lay in between. This CDR3 is 13 amino acids long. This CDR3 is CASSVEGTRGYTF. CDR3 DNA: TGTGCCAGCAGTGTCGAGGGGACGAGGGGCTACACCTTC.

The chain recombines TRBV29-1 with TRBJ1-2, with TRBD1 as a possible D gene (5 bases). Germline V gene data show CDR1 as SQVTM and CDR2 as ANQGSEA. Deletions cut 1 base from V and 8 bases from J, with 14 bases between. The CDR3 runs 13 residues. CDR3 sequence reads: CSVEAEEKGGYTF. Written as DNA, the CDR3 is TGCAGCGTTGAAGCGGAAGAAAAGGGGGGCTACACCTTC.

The chain recombines TRBV4-3 with TRBJ2-3; tentative D call: TRBD2 (7 bases). V was cut by 4 bases and J by 0 bases, with 17 bases left in between. The CDR3 covers 17 residues. Germline loops: CDR1 LGHNA, CDR2 YSLEER. In DNA form, the CDR3 reads TGCGCCAGCAGCCGTTTTGGCGGGGGCGGGAGCACAGATACGCAGTATTTT. Its protein is CASSRFGGGGSTDTQYF.

The gene calls are TRBV7-2 and TRBJ2-1, with D unclear. Trimming took 5 bases from V and 0 from J, leaving 14 bases between them. The germline gives CDR1 SGHTA, CDR2 FQGNSA. This CDR3 region has 16 residues. The CDR3 sequence: CASSRQSASSYNEQFF. The CDR3 region has the DNA TGTGCCAGCAGCCGACAAAGTGCTAGCTCCTACAATGAGCAGTTCTTC.

There are a few counts of this clonotype. The chain carries TRBV7-2 and TRBJ2-3; D is perhaps TRBD2 (6 bases). Deletions cut 6 bases from V and 1 base from J, with 11 bases between. Germline V gene data show CDR1 as SGHTA and CDR2 as FQGNSA. The CDR3 runs to 14 residues. CDR3 residues: CASRRDFRTDTQYF. The CDR3 DNA reads TGTGCCAGCAGGCGGGACTTCCGCACAGATACGCAGTATTTT.

V usage is TRBV20-1 and J usage is TRBJ2-3; D gene ambiguous. V lost 0 bases, J lost 6 bases, and 13 bases lay in between. CDR1 and CDR2 (germline): DFQATT, SNEGSKA (reference sequence). This CDR3 has 14 residues. The CDR3 nucleotides are TGCAGTGCTAGAGATTGGGGTACCAGGGATACGCAGTATTTT. Protein: CSARDWGTRDTQYF.

The chain employs TRBV19 and TRBJ1-2; D may be TRBD1 (5 bases). Germline CDR1 reads LNHDA; CDR2 reads SQIVND (reference sequence). The CDR3 spans 14 residues. Trimming pared 0 bases from V and 5 bases from J, leaving 10 bases between. The CDR3 protein is CASSIDTGDYGYTF. CDR3 nucleotides: TGTGCCAGTAGTATAGATACAGGCGATTATGGCTACACCTTC. The full variable domain, rest sourced from reference TRBV19 and TRBJ1-2, is DGGITQSPKYLFRKEGQNVTLSCEQNLNHDAMYWYRQDPGQGLRLIYYSQIVNDFQKGDIAEGYSVSREKKESFPLTVTSAQKNPTAFYLCASSIDTGDYGYTFGSGTRLTVV.

The chain has TRBV12-3 or TRBV12-4 and TRBJ2-2, with D uncertain. CDR3 length: 18 amino acids. Trimming shortened V by 5 bases and J by 1 base, and 20 bases separated the two germline ends. The CDR3 nucleotides read TGTGCCAGCAGTCCATGGGAAGGTGACAAGAGGAACACCGGGGAGCTGTTTTTT. It translates to CASSPWEGDKRNTGELFF.

This clonotype was detected only a few times. CDR3 amino acids: CASSSGAPETQYF. The CDR3 nucleotides read TGTGCCAGCAGTTCAGGGGCCCCCGAGACCCAGTACTTC. The chain carries TRBV6-1 and TRBJ2-5, with D tentatively TRBD1 (6 bases). Trimming took 5 bases from V and 5 from J, leaving 12 bases between them. In germline, CDR1 is MNHNS, CDR2 SASEGT. There are 13 residues in the CDR3.

V is TRBV10-3 and J is TRBJ2-1, with 8 bases identical to TRBD2. CDR3 length: 17 residues. Germline V lookup: CDR1 ENHRY, CDR2 SYGVKD. The trim removed 3 bases at V and 5 bases at J, leaving 12 bases unmatched. CDR3 nucleotide sequence: TGTGCCATCAGTGACCGGGAGGGAGCGGGACTAGACAATGAGCAGTTCTTC. Its translation: CAISDREGAGLDNEQFF.

This clonotype came up many times. The rearrangement uses TRBV7-6 and TRBJ2-5; the D gene is possibly TRBD2 (6 bases). The CDR3 sequence is 18 residues long. Trimming pared 5 bases from V and 0 bases from J, leaving 22 bases between. Looked up from germline, CDR1 is SGHVS and CDR2 is FNYEAQ. The CDR3 coding sequence is TGTGCCAGCAGCGCCGCGACTAGGTTGGTGCTTCACCAAGAGACCCAGTACTTC. This gives the protein CASSAATRLVLHQETQYF. Full variable domain (remainder filled in from reference TRBV7-6 and TRBJ2-5): GAGVSQSPRYKVTKRGQDVALRCDPISGHVSLYWYRQALGQGPEFLTYFNYEAQQDKSGLPNDRFSAERPEGSISTLTIQRTEQRDSAMYRCASSAATRLVLHQETQYFGPGTRLLVL.

The J gene is TRBJ2-7, the V gene TRBV2; D not certain. The V and J ends lost 1 base and 3 bases respectively, with 4 bases between them. CDR3 length: 12 amino acids. Germline V lookup: CDR1 SNHLY, CDR2 FYNNEI. For the CDR3, the DNA is TGTGCCAGCAGTGAAGGCATCTACGAGCAGTACTTC. Translated, it gives CASSEGIYEQYF.

This rearrangement joins TRBV19 to TRBJ1-2; D gene ambiguous. In germline, CDR1 is LNHDA, CDR2 SQIVND (reference sequence). The CDR3 spans 12 residues. Trimming left V 6 bases short and J 6 bases short, with 11 bases between. CDR3 DNA: TGTGCCAGTAGAGATCGGGAAGATGGCTACACCTTC. This gives the protein CASRDREDGYTF.

This clonotype was picked up a small number of times. This chain joins TRBV7-8 and TRBJ2-1, with D possibly matching TRBD1 (7 bases). The V end lost 8 bases, the J end lost 4 bases, and 15 bases lay between the germline ends. There are 14 residues in the CDR3. Germline-derived CDR1 and CDR2 are SGHVS and FQNEAQ. The chain's CDR3 is CASFGGDRYNEQFF. As DNA, the CDR3 is TGTGCCAGCTTTGGCGGGGACAGATACAATGAGCAGTTCTTC.

V usage is TRBV12-3 or TRBV12-4 and J usage is TRBJ2-5, with D unclear. The CDR3 sequence is 13 residues long. V was cut by 6 bases and J by 3 bases, with 11 bases left in between. The CDR3 is CASSRRREETQYF. The CDR3 nucleotides read TGTGCCAGCAGCCGCAGAAGAGAAGAGACCCAGTACTTC.

This clonotype has a handful of counts. The chain combines TRBV6-6 with TRBJ2-7; a possible D gene is TRBD2 (5 bases). V dropped 8 bases and J dropped 6 bases, with 11 bases sitting between them. CDR3 length: 11 amino acids. Germline lookup yields CDR1 MNHNY and CDR2 SVGAGI (reference sequence). In nucleotides, the CDR3 is TGTGCCAGCCGAGCCGGGGTCGAGCAGTACGTC. It is translated as CASRAGVEQYV.

This clonotype was counted only a few times. This rearrangement joins TRBV6-6 to TRBJ2-7; a possible D gene is TRBD2 (6 bases). Germline V gene data show CDR1 as MNHNY and CDR2 as SVGAGI (reference sequence). This CDR3 is built from 14 residues. The V end was cut by 5 bases, the J end by 2 bases, with 13 bases between. The CDR3 spells CASSQRAGTYEQYV. CDR3 DNA: TGTGCCAGCAGTCAACGGGCGGGAACCTACGAGCAGTACGTC.

CDR3 protein: CASSLQVYHEQFF. The CDR3 nucleotides read TGTGCCAGCAGTCTGCAGGTTTACCATGAGCAGTTCTTC. The V gene is TRBV6-8, the J gene TRBJ2-1; D gene ambiguous. In germline, CDR1 is MNHGY, CDR2 SAAAGT. The CDR3 runs to 13 residues. V was clipped by 5 bases and J by 8 bases, with 13 bases between them.